One sample yielded the 13 T cell receptor beta chains listed below, sequenced in a study of beta chain features in type 1 diabetes. Expressed TCRB transcripts were sequenced because the entire RNA isolate underwent reverse transcription. Libraries were prepared by immunoSEQ multiplex PCR; TCRdb keeps only in-frame clonotypes and omits some of them. The sample includes around 430,000 clones, about 32% of them seen just once. The sequenced sample was naive CD4+ T cells from blood. The receptors derive from a man younger than 30 in good health.

This sequence joins TRBV11-2 and TRBJ2-4, with D perhaps TRBD1 (6 bases). There are 17 residues in the CDR3. V lost 4 bases, J lost 0 bases, and 16 bases lay in between. CDR1 and CDR2 (germline): SGHAT, FQNNGV. The CDR3, as DNA: TGTGCCAGCAGCTATCCTATGGACAGTCTAGCCAAAAACATTCAGTACTTC. Amino acid sequence: CASSYPMDSLAKNIQYF.

The chain combines TRBV5-4 with TRBJ2-3; either TRBD1 or TRBD2 may supply D (5 bases each). CDR1 and CDR2 from the germline V gene are SGHNT and YYREEE (reference sequence). This CDR3 is built from 14 residues. The ends were cut back, 8 bases at V and 0 bases at J, with 13 bases in the middle. The CDR3 DNA reads as TGTGCCAGGGGGGATACACTTAGCACAGATACGCAGTATTTT. It codes for CARGDTLSTDTQYF.

In this sample, this clone turned up a few times. V and J are TRBV14 and TRBJ2-1; D call uncertain. Germline CDR1 SGHDN, CDR2 FVKESK. Trimming took off 0 bases at V and 4 bases at J, with 13 bases between the two ends. The CDR3 is made up of 16 amino acids. Here the CDR3 reads CASSQEWSRIYNEQFF. CDR3 nucleotides: TGTGCCAGCAGCCAAGAATGGAGCAGGATTTACAATGAGCAGTTCTTC.

The rearrangement uses TRBV29-1 and TRBJ2-7, with D unresolved. The V end lost 5 bases, the J end lost 0 bases, and 11 bases lay between the germline ends. The germline V gene has CDR1 SQVTM and CDR2 ANQGSEA. The CDR3 covers 13 residues. CDR3 amino acids: CSVTTHSSYEQYF. CDR3 sequence (DNA): TGCAGCGTTACGACTCACAGCTCCTACGAGCAGTACTTC.

Of note for this clone: The identical CDR3 is also encoded by other nucleotide sequences in the sample. V is TRBV29-1 and J is TRBJ1-2; possibly TRBD1 for D (5 bases). CDR3 length: 10 amino acids. CDR1 is SQVTM and CDR2 is ANQGSEA in the germline V gene. V lost 2 bases and J 8 bases, leaving 6 bases between the germline ends. The CDR3 nucleotides read TGCAGCGTTGAAAGGGGCGGCTACACCTTC. Translating gives CSVERGGYTF. Filled out from reference TRBV29-1 and TRBJ1-2, the complete variable domain reads SAVISQKPSRDICQRGTSLTIQCQVDSQVTMMFWYRQQPGQSLTLIATANQGSEATYESGFVIDKFPISRPNLTFSTLTVSNMSPEDSSIYLCSVERGGYTFGSGTRLTVV.

The V gene is TRBV7-3, the J gene TRBJ2-2; D gene ambiguous. V was pared by 0 bases and J by 6 bases, with 14 bases between. The length of the CDR3 is 16 residues. Germline V CDR1 and CDR2: SGHTA, FQGTGA. CDR3 bases: TGTGCCAGCAGCTTAACCGCCTCCCGGTACGCCGGGGAGCTGTTTTTT. Translation: CASSLTASRYAGELFF.

This chain joins TRBV5-1 and TRBJ2-3; TRBD1 might be the D (5 bases). The CDR3 spans 15 residues. The V end was cut by 1 base, the J end by 4 bases, with 13 bases between. Germline assignment: CDR1 SGHRS and CDR2 YFSETQ. CDR3 residues: CASSLLGRVADTQYF. The CDR3 DNA sequence: TGCGCCAGCAGCTTGCTTGGCAGGGTCGCAGATACGCAGTATTTT.

In this sample, this clone turned up a few times. The chain uses TRBV29-1 and TRBJ1-4; D is possibly TRBD1 (5 bases). Trimming pared 7 bases from V and 0 bases from J, leaving 15 bases between. The CDR3 extends over 15 amino acids. Germline V gives CDR1 SQVTM, CDR2 ANQGSEA. The CDR3 DNA follows: TGCAGCGCTACCGGGACTGTAGCAACTAATGAAAAACTGTTTTTT. Its protein product is CSATGTVATNEKLFF.

This chain connects TRBV9 to TRBJ2-7; tentatively, D is TRBD1 (6 bases). The CDR3 is 14 amino acids. Germline V lookup: CDR1 SGDLS, CDR2 YYNGEE. With 0 bases removed from V and 3 bases from J, the gap between germline ends came to 10 bases. CDR3 region: CASSVGTDYYEQYF. The CDR3 nucleotides are TGTGCCAGCAGCGTAGGGACAGACTACTACGAGCAGTACTTC.

The chain uses TRBV10-3 and TRBJ2-1, with TRBD2 identical over 9 bases. The CDR3 covers 16 residues. J gave up 8 bases and V 0 bases, and 8 bases lay outside the gene matches. Germline lookup yields CDR1 ENHRY and CDR2 SYGVKD. CDR3 region: CAISESVSGRSDEQFF. CDR3 DNA sequence: TGTGCCATCAGTGAGTCTGTTAGCGGGAGATCTGATGAGCAGTTCTTC.

The chain has TRBV25-1 and TRBJ2-3, with 9 bases lining up with TRBD2. Germline CDR1 reads MGHDK; CDR2 reads SYGVNS. The CDR3 is 15 residues long. Trimming took 3 bases from V and 4 from J; bases not matched to a gene: 5. CDR3: CASSDAGGPPDTQYF. The CDR3 DNA is TGTGCCAGCAGTGATGCGGGAGGGCCGCCAGATACGCAGTATTTT.

The genes are TRBV5-4 and TRBJ2-5; TRBD2 matches at 11 bases. V gave up 7 bases and J gave up 6 bases; unmatched junction bases: 11. CDR1 and CDR2 (germline): SGHNT, YYREEE (reference sequence). The CDR3 totals 15 residues. This CDR3 reads CASQDSGRATKTQYF. CDR3 DNA: TGTGCCAGCCAAGATAGCGGGAGGGCCACGAAGACCCAGTACTTC.

This clone came up a few times. The chain combines TRBV10-3 with TRBJ2-1, with a possible D match to TRBD2 (5 bases). Germline V gene sequence: CDR1 ENHRY, CDR2 SYGVKD. Trimming cost V 7 bases and J 3 bases, with 16 bases left between them. The CDR3 loop spans 15 amino acids. This CDR3 is CAITPGIANYNEQFF. Here the CDR3 DNA reads TGTGCCATCACCCCCGGAATAGCGAACTACAATGAGCAGTTCTTC.